This T cell receptor beta chain was sequenced for a study of CD4 T cells in relation to SARS-CoV-2 and coronaviruses. This CDR3 comprises 20 residues. Before the COVID-19 pandemic, during about 2011-2018, CD4+ T cells were taken from unexposed donors. Measured with immunoSEQ multiplex PCR; TCRdb has only the in-frame clones, and not every one. This table holds approximately 70,000 clones, 85% to 95% found once. This receptor was obtained from a human donor in good health. V is TRBV7-5 and J is TRBJ1-2; no check of the table's D call, TRBD1, against the DNA was made. TRBV7-5 is a pseudogene locus. The sequenced sample consisted of naive CD4+ T cells from PBMCs. Subset here: naive CD4+ T cells isolated by negative enrichment. CDR3 DNA sequence: TGTGTCAGAAGCTTACAAGGTACGACAGGGATCATATCAGCTAACTATGGCTACACCTTC. Translating it yields CVRSLQGTTGIISANYGYTF.